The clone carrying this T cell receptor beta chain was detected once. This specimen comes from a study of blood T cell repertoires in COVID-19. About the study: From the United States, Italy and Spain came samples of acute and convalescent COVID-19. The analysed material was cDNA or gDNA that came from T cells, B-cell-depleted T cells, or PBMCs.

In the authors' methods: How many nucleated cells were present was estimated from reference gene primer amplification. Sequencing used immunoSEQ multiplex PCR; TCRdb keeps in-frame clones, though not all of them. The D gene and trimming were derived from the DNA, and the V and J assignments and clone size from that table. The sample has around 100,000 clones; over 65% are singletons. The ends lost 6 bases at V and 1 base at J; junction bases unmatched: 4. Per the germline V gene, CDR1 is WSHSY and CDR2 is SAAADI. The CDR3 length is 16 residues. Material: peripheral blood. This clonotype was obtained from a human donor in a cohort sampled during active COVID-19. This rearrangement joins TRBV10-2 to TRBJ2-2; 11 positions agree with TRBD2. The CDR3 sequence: CASRVAGGLNTGELFF. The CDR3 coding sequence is TGCGCCAGCAGGGTAGCGGGAGGGCTGAACACCGGGGAGCTGTTTTTT.